The table lists the clone carrying this T cell receptor beta chain with many counts. Its specificity is unknown. Trimming removed 6 bases at V and 1 base at J, with 9 bases between. Per the germline V gene, CDR1 is DFQATT and CDR2 is SNEGSKA (reference sequence). This CDR3 has 12 amino acids. Via MiXCR, TCRdb re-called the 5' RACE reads, giving one row per CDR3 protein. The sample yields some 250,000 distinct CDR3 sequences, about 11% seen once. The source of the sample is a study of CD8 T cells in ankylosing spondylitis. General study points: Reportedly, significant enrichment of disease-linked clones occurred in matched ankylosing spondylitis synovial fluid.

This clonotype was sampled from a male donor with ankylosing spondylitis or in good health (not recorded which). The sequenced sample consisted of blood, either unsorted or a sorted T cell fraction (not recorded which). The gene calls are TRBV20-1 and TRBJ1-1; tentative D call: TRBD1 (5 bases). The CDR3 protein is CSADGQNTEAFF. The CDR3 region has the DNA TGCAGTGCGGACGGACAGAACACTGAAGCTTTCTTT.